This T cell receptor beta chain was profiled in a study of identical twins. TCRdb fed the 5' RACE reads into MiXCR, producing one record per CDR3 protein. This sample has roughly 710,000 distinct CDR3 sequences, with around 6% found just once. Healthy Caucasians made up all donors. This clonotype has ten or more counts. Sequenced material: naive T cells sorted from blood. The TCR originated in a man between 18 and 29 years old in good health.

CDR3 nucleotides: TGTGCCAGCAGTTTAGAAGGGACGGGTAGGAAGGACACCATATATTTT. This gives the protein CASSLEGTGRKDTIYF. The rearrangement links TRBV12-3 or TRBV12-4 to TRBJ1-3, with a tentative D call TRBD1 (5 bases). Between the trimmed V and J ends, which lost 1 base and 8 bases, there was a span of 18 bases. CDR3 length: 16 amino acids.